This note documents a single T cell receptor (beta chain) sequence. This clonotype occurred a few times. Its antigen target is currently unknown. No per-base quality is available; no much larger clone lies one base away. The treatment or condition label of this sample denotes: in vitro stimulation with specific CMV peptide epitopes to enrich CMV-specific T cells. The record originates from a study of T cell repertoires in cytomegalovirus infection (dated by TCRdb to about 2019). Regarding the research as a whole: Alongside well-studied HLA-B-restricted epitopes, the peptide stimulations were aimed at recently identified HLA-C-restricted CMV epitopes, whose presentation resists viral immunomodulation. The HLA type of each donor mattered for the analysis, because public TCR beta signatures pointed to carriage of CMV infection along with the matching HLA type. On the study overall, not on this receptor specifically: In both this cohort and an independent approximately 350-donor cohort, the cumulative frequency of public TCR beta family members distinguished carriers of CMV infection plus the relevant HLA type. The ex vivo response was dominated by HLA-C-restricted CMV-specific TCR beta clonotypes, and the single most frequent clonotype in two of eight donors was supplied by these HLA-C-restricted clonotypes.

The germline V gene sets CDR1 to SGHRS and CDR2 to YFSETQ. The CDR3 has 14 amino acids, counting the end cysteine and phenylalanine. The kept DNA is CDR3 alone, 42 bases in frame from the first base. Trimmed from V: 0 bases; trimmed from J: 6 bases; junction bases lacking a gene match: 6. This sample was sequenced with an Illumina HiSeq 1500. The raw public reads went through TCRdb reprocessing: fastp at Q25, MiXCR clone calling, in-frame beta chains kept. Merged by CDR3 protein, the rows form single entries marked with the most common genes and DNA. Recorded for this sample are a few hundred thousand distinct CDR3 sequences; about 40% of them occurred a single time. Roughly 50% of the sample is held by the ten biggest clonotypes.

This sample comprised cultured PBMCs, obtained from culture after CMV antigen stimulation. This clonotype was obtained from a human donor in good health (CMV status not recorded). Some clones in this sample may be carry-over from other donors' samples. The chain is assembled from TRBV5-1 and TRBJ2-7, and 7 junctional nucleotides match TRBD1. The CDR3 protein: CASSLGDSWPEQYF. The DNA reads TGCGCCAGCAGCTTGGGGGACAGCTGGCCCGAGCAGTACTTC. With all but the CDR3 taken from the reference TRBV5-1 and TRBJ2-7 genes, the full variable domain is: KAGVTQTPRYLIKTRGQQVTLSCSPISGHRSVSWYQQTPGQGLQFLFEYFSETQRNKGNFPGRFSGRQFSNSRSEMNVSTLELGDSALYLCASSLGDSWPEQYFGPGTRLTVT.